This TCR beta chain was obtained from a study of OX40 agonist ivuxolimab in advanced cancers. As regards this clone: What it recognizes is unknown.

Sequencing was performed with immunoSEQ multiplex PCR; in TCRdb, only in-frame clones are kept and a portion is missing. This sample has fewer than 110,000 clones, with less than 95% found just once. Study observations and caveats: CD8+ T cells averaged more expanded clones than CD4+.

This sequence originates from an adult with an advanced solid tumor such as melanoma, head and neck, liver or kidney cancer. Sequenced material: CD4+ or CD8+ T cells sorted from blood, taken in a trial of the OX40 agonist ivuxolimab.

CDR3 bases: TGTGCCAGCAGCCCTCGCTCAGGGGTTTCAGACTACGAGCAGTACTTC. Translation gives CASSPRSGVSDYEQYF. The J gene is TRBJ2-7, the V gene TRBV11-2; the D gene is possibly TRBD1 (6 bases). The CDR3 totals 16 residues. In germline, CDR1 is SGHAT, CDR2 FQNNGV. V lost 5 bases, J lost 3 bases, and 20 bases lay in between.